The present TCR beta chain was sequenced within a study of shared clonotypes between healthy human individuals. The CDR3 loop spans 14 amino acids. V was shortened by 4 bases and J by 2 bases, with 10 bases between the two germline ends. Germline V CDR1 and CDR2: LGHNA, YNFKEQ. Libraries were prepared by immunoSEQ multiplex PCR; TCRdb keeps only in-frame clonotypes and omits some of them. The sample lists 1,500,000 or so clones, 98% to 99% occurring once. The chain combines TRBV4-2 with TRBJ2-3, with D unresolved. This clonotype was obtained from a young man in good health. Sequencing was performed on naive CD4+ T cells sorted from blood. Noted subset: CD45RA+ positively selected. The CDR3 spells CASSRRSDTDTQYF. CDR3 coding DNA: TGTGCCAGCAGCCGCAGGTCCGACACAGATACGCAGTATTTT.